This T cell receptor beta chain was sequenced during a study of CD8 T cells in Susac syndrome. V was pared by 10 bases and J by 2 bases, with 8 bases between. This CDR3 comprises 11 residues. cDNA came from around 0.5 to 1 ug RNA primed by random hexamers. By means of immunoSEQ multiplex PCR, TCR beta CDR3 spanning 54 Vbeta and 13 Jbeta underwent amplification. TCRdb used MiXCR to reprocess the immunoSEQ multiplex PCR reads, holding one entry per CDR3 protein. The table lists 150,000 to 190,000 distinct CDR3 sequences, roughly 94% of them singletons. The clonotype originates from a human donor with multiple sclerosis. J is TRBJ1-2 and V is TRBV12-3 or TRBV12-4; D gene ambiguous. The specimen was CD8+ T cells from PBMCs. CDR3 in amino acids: CAIRQNYGYTF. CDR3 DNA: TGTGCCATCCGCCAAAACTATGGCTACACCTTC.